This T cell receptor (beta chain) was obtained from a study of blood T cell repertoires in COVID-19. As for the study in general: COVID-19 samples, acute and convalescent, were from the United States, Italy and Spain. The cDNA or gDNA used as material had been derived from T cells, B-cell-depleted T cells, or PBMCs.

In the authors' workflow: Counts of nucleated cells, estimated from reference gene primer amplification, were obtained. Assay: immunoSEQ multiplex PCR; the TCRdb copy retains only in-frame clones and omits some. V and J calls and clone size follow that table, whereas D and trimming were derived from the DNA. The sample records a few hundred thousand clones, 89% being singletons. The specimen sequenced was peripheral blood. This receptor was taken from a woman between 40 and 55 years old who had recovered from COVID-19.

Written as DNA, the CDR3 is TGCGCCAGCAGCCAGGGCGGAGTGCGCGGGGAGGGGTTTAACAATGAGCAGTTCTTC. This translates into CASSQGGVRGEGFNNEQFF. The chain employs TRBV4-3 and TRBJ2-1; 7 nucleotides match TRBD2. V shed 3 bases and J 5 bases; nucleotides not matched to a gene: 19. The CDR3 consists of 19 residues. Per germline, CDR1 LGHNA and CDR2 YSLEER.